The rows below give T cell receptor beta chains drawn from one sample of a study of response to subunit inactivated influenza vaccine. Each CDR3 protein is one row after TCRdb ran MiXCR on the RT-PCR reads. The table lists about half a million distinct CDR3 sequences, 6.5% to 8% of them singletons. The source material was PBMCs from blood, sampled roughly 24 months after vaccination. The receptors were sampled from a man aged 45-69 years who received an inactivated influenza vaccine. Each CDR3 is given with its conserved first and last residue. A D gene is named only where the DNA matches it firmly. Only part of the rows carry a size: once, few, many, or a class if the clone is expanded.

d_call | clone_size | j_call | v_call | cdr3_aa | cdr3_nt
- | many | TRBJ1-2 | TRBV20-1 | CSAPTGRQYGYTF | TGCAGTGCGCCGACGGGCAGGCAGTATGGCTACACCTTC
TRBD2 | - | TRBJ2-7 | TRBV20-1 | CSAPRLAGGPYEQYF | TGCAGTGCTCCCCGACTAGCGGGGGGTCCCTACGAGCAGTACTTC
TRBD1 | few | TRBJ1-5 | TRBV10-3 | CAIKAGTGNQPQHF | TGTGCCATCAAGGCAGGGACAGGGAATCAGCCCCAGCATTTT
- | many | TRBJ2-6 | TRBV9 | CASSAGSSGANVLTF | TGTGCCAGCAGCGCAGGGAGCTCTGGGGCCAACGTCCTGACTTTC
- | - | TRBJ2-3 | TRBV4-2 | CASMGGADTQYF | TGTGCCAGCATGGGGGGCGCCGATACGCAGTATTTT
- | - | TRBJ1-1 | TRBV4-2 | CASSQGGGTPNTEAFF | TGTGCCAGCAGCCAAGGAGGGGGAACACCGAACACTGAAGCTTTCTTT
TRBD1 | few | TRBJ2-2 | TRBV5-6 | CASSFSAGGYTGELFF | TGTGCCAGCAGCTTTTCGGCAGGGGGCTACACCGGGGAGCTGTTTTTT
- | - | TRBJ2-5 | TRBV15 | CATSRDPLGGVQETQYF | TGTGCCACCAGCAGAGATCCCCTAGGTGGAGTGCAAGAGACCCAGTACTTC
- | - | TRBJ1-2 | TRBV4-3 | CASSQDLSLAGYTF | TGCGCCAGCAGCCAAGATTTATCGTTGGCTGGCTACACCTTC
TRBD2 | few | TRBJ2-3 | TRBV11-2 | CASSSGTTTADTQYF | TGTGCCAGCAGCTCGGGGACTACAACCGCAGATACGCAGTATTTT
- | many | TRBJ1-3 | TRBV5-8 | CASSLGRVFSGNTIYF | TGTGCCAGCAGCTTGGGTAGGGTGTTCTCTGGAAACACCATATATTTT
TRBD1 | many | TRBJ2-3 | TRBV9 | CASSEGTGGHTQYF | TGTGCCAGCAGCGAAGGGACAGGGGGACATACGCAGTATTTT
TRBD1 | - | TRBJ1-3 | TRBV5-4 | CASSAGTDRSGNTIYF | TGTGCCAGCAGCGCGGGGACAGACCGCTCTGGAAACACCATATATTTT
- | many | TRBJ1-1 | TRBV5-1 | CASSPRNSLWEAFF | TGCGCCAGCAGCCCCCGTAATTCGCTCTGGGAAGCTTTCTTT
TRBD1 | - | TRBJ1-4 | TRBV5-1 | CASSGGTGAQVEKLFF | TGCGCCAGCAGCGGCGGGACAGGGGCCCAGGTGGAAAAACTGTTTTTT
TRBD2 | few | TRBJ2-7 | TRBV12-3/TRBV12-4 | CASSLLAGRPYEQYF | TGTGCCAGCAGTCTCCTAGCCGGGAGGCCTTACGAGCAGTACTTC
TRBD1 | - | TRBJ2-1 | TRBV2 | CASRLKTGGANEQFF | TGTGCCAGCAGACTTAAGACAGGGGGAGCGAATGAGCAGTTCTTC